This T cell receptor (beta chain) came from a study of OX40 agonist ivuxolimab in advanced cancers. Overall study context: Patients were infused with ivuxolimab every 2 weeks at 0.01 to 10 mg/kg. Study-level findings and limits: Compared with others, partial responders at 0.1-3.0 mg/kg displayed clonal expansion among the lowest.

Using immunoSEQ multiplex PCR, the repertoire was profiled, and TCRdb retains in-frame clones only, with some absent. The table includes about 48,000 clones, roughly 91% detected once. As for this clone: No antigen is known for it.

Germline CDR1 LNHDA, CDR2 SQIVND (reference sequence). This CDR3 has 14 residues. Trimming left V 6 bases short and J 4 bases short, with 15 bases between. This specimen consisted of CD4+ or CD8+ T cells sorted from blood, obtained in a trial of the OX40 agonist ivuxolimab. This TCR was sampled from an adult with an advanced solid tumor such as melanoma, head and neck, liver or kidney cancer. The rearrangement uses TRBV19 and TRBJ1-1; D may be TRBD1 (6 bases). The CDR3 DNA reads TGTGCCAGTAGCGATGGGACAATTGGCACTGAAGCTTTCTTT. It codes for CASSDGTIGTEAFF. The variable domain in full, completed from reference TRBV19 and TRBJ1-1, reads DGGITQSPKYLFRKEGQNVTLSCEQNLNHDAMYWYRQDPGQGLRLIYYSQIVNDFQKGDIAEGYSVSREKKESFPLTVTSAQKNPTAFYLCASSDGTIGTEAFFGQGTRLTVV.